A selection of T cell receptor beta chains follows, all from one sample in a study of T-cell memory formation after mild COVID-19. TCRdb re-analysed the 5' RACE reads in MiXCR, keeping a single row per CDR3 protein. Among about 440,000 distinct CDR3 sequences listed, around 20% were seen once. Sequencing used PBMCs or a T cell subset sorted from them (not recorded which). The receptor set was obtained from an adult woman who had mild COVID-19 (a few samples of this study predate the infection). Cell type and time point are not known. Each CDR3 is given with its conserved first and last residue. D genes are given only for firm matches. Clone size, where shown, is once, few, many, or a class for clones that have expanded.

D gene | CDR3 length | clone size | J gene | V gene | CDR3 DNA | CDR3 protein
TRBD2 | 13 | - | TRBJ2-1 | TRBV7-2 | TGTGCCAGTGGCGGGGGGGCGAACAATGAGCAGTTCTTC | CASGGGANNEQFF
- | 13 | few | TRBJ2-7 | TRBV2 | TGTGCCAGCAGTACCGGGGGGCCCTACGAGCAGTACTTC | CASSTGGPYEQYF
- | 16 | many | TRBJ2-3 | TRBV7-3 | TGTGCCAGCAGTAAAAACGGCAGGACTAAGACAGATACGCAGTATTTT | CASSKNGRTKTDTQYF
- | 14 | - | TRBJ2-1 | TRBV25-1 | TGTGCCAGCAGTGAATTACGGGGTTTGGATGAGCAGTTCTTC | CASSELRGLDEQFF
- | 16 | - | TRBJ2-7 | TRBV4-2 | TGTGCCAGCAGCCAAGAGTTGCTAGCGTTCTCCTACGAGCAGTACTTC | CASSQELLAFSYEQYF
- | 15 | few | TRBJ2-4 | TRBV7-9 | TGTGCCAGCAGCTTGAACTTGGGTGCAGAAAACATTCAGTACTTC | CASSLNLGAENIQYF
- | 16 | - | TRBJ2-3 | TRBV6-6 | TGTGCCAGCAGTTACCGAGCGGCTACTAGCACAGATACGCAGTATTTT | CASSYRAATSTDTQYF
TRBD2 | 18 | - | TRBJ2-3 | TRBV5-8 | TGTGCCAGCAGCTTGTTGTCTAGCGGGGGGCAACCCACAGATACGCAGTATTTT | CASSLLSSGGQPTDTQYF
TRBD1 | 14 | - | TRBJ2-7 | TRBV5-1 | TGCGCCAGCGGTCCGACAGGGGGGAGTTACGAGCAGTACTTC | CASGPTGGSYEQYF
TRBD2 | 15 | - | TRBJ2-7 | TRBV12-3/TRBV12-4 | TGTGCCAGCAGGCGACTAGCGGCTAGCTCCTACGAGCAGTACTTC | CASRRLAASSYEQYF
TRBD1 | 16 | - | TRBJ1-1 | TRBV5-1 | TGCGCCAGCAGCCGGACGGGACAGGGTCGGGACACTGAAGCTTTCTTT | CASSRTGQGRDTEAFF
TRBD2 | 16 | - | TRBJ2-3 | TRBV7-2 | TGTGCCAGCAGACGCGGACTAGCGGGAGTTCCAGATACGCAGTATTTT | CASRRGLAGVPDTQYF
- | 14 | - | TRBJ2-7 | TRBV14 | TGTGCCAGCAGCCTGAGGCTGGGGGCCTACGAGCAGTACTTC | CASSLRLGAYEQYF
TRBD2 | 14 | many | TRBJ2-3 | TRBV20-1 | TGCAGTGCTACGACTAGCGGGGAACCAGATACGCAGTATTTT | CSATTSGEPDTQYF
- | 17 | few | TRBJ1-3 | TRBV3-1 | TGTGCCAGCAGCCAAGGGGCGGCTTTCAACTCTGGAAACACCATATATTTT | CASSQGAAFNSGNTIYF
- | 13 | - | TRBJ2-7 | TRBV20-1 | TGCAGTGCTAGAGAACGGACATCTAACGAGCAGTACTTC | CSARERTSNEQYF
- | 14 | - | TRBJ2-7 | TRBV30 | TGTGCCTGGAGTGCCCGCCGGGGAATCAGCGAGCAGTACTTC | CAWSARRGISEQYF
- | 12 | - | TRBJ2-7 | TRBV12-3/TRBV12-4 | TGTGCCAGCAGTTATCGCCCCGGAGACCTGTACTTC | CASSYRPGDLYF
- | 18 | - | TRBJ1-1 | TRBV20-1 | TGCAGTGCTCTGACGACAAACCCCTCCGGTCGGACGAACACTGAAGCTTTCTTT | CSALTTNPSGRTNTEAFF
- | 10 | few | TRBJ1-4 | TRBV29-1 | TGCAGCGTCAAGGGGGAAAAACTGTTTTTT | CSVKGEKLFF
- | 16 | many | TRBJ2-2 | TRBV7-9 | TGTGCCAGCAGCTTCCCTCCAGCCCCGAACACCGGGGAGCTGTTTTTT | CASSFPPAPNTGELFF
- | 14 | - | TRBJ2-7 | TRBV7-2 | TGTGCCAGCAGCTTAGGGCCAACTAGCTACGAGCAGTACTTC | CASSLGPTSYEQYF
- | 13 | - | TRBJ2-1 | TRBV12-3/TRBV12-4 | TGTGCCAGCAGTGGCTACAGGGTGAATGAGCAGTTCTTC | CASSGYRVNEQFF
- | 11 | many | TRBJ1-2 | TRBV6-1 | TGTGCCAGCAGTACTAACTATGGCTACACCTTC | CASSTNYGYTF
- | 12 | - | TRBJ2-7 | TRBV20-1 | TGCAGTGCTAGAGATCGGATGGACGAGCAGTACTTC | CSARDRMDEQYF